The rows below give T cell receptor beta chains drawn from one sample of a study of T cell responses to AZD1222 COVID-19 vaccine. TCRdb's copy holds only in-frame clones and misses some; the assay was immunoSEQ multiplex PCR. The table shows about 180,000 clones, with about nine tenths occurring only once. Source: peripheral blood, taken 28 days after the second dose of the MenACWY control vaccine. These receptors were obtained from an adult who received the MenACWY meningococcal vaccine as a control. Each CDR3 is given with its conserved first and last residue. D genes are given only for firm matches. Clone size, where shown, is once, few, many, or a class for clones that have expanded.

J,V,size,D,CDR3,DNA
TRBJ1-6,TRBV2,.,.,CAAPGAPSYNSPLHF,TGTGCCGCCCCCGGGGCCCCCTCCTATAATTCACCCCTCCACTTT
TRBJ2-7,TRBV2,.,.,CASSDDGYEQYF,TGTGCCAGCAGTGATGACGGGTACGAGCAGTACTTC
TRBJ2-7,TRBV7-9,.,.,CASSIIFGLPSYEQYF,TGTGCCAGCAGCATCATCTTTGGGCTACCTTCCTACGAGCAGTACTTC
TRBJ1-1,TRBV29-1,.,TRBD1,CSVNRDRETEAFF,TGCAGCGTCAACCGGGACAGGGAAACTGAAGCTTTCTTT
TRBJ2-5,TRBV7-2,once,TRBD2,CASSPRLAGVQETQYF,TGTGCCAGCAGCCCCAGGTTAGCGGGAGTACAAGAGACCCAGTACTTC
TRBJ1-1,TRBV27,few,.,CASSLLGRAGWNTEAFF,TGTGCCAGCAGTTTATTGGGAAGGGCAGGGTGGAACACTGAAGCTTTCTTT
TRBJ1-4,TRBV9,.,.,CASSPGVLNEKLFF,TGTGCCAGCAGCCCAGGGGTCCTAAATGAAAAACTGTTTTTT
TRBJ1-3,TRBV30,.,TRBD1,CAWSTQGFTSGNTIYF,TGTGCCTGGAGTACACAGGGGTTTACCTCTGGAAACACCATATATTTT
TRBJ1-6,TRBV7-9,.,.,CASSLALATARNSPLHF,TGTGCCAGCAGCTTAGCGTTGGCGACAGCTCGAAATTCACCCCTCCACTTT
TRBJ2-2,TRBV11-3,.,.,CASSFSEENTGELFF,TGTGCCAGCAGCTTTTCCGAAGAGAACACCGGGGAGCTGTTTTTT
TRBJ1-6,TRBV14,once,TRBD1,CASSQGQGGNSPLHF,TGTGCCAGCAGCCAAGGACAGGGGGGCAATTCACCCCTCCACTTT
TRBJ2-7,TRBV6-5,.,.,CASSYGQTYEQYF,TGTGCCAGCAGTTACGGTCAAACCTACGAGCAGTACTTC
TRBJ1-2,TRBV28,.,TRBD1,CASSLGTGQGARGYTF,TGTGCCAGCAGTTTGGGGACCGGACAGGGGGCGCGAGGCTACACCTTC
TRBJ1-2,TRBV3-1/TRBV3-2,.,.,CASRPPGEVGYTF,TGTGCCAGCAGGCCCCCGGGGGAGGTCGGCTACACCTTC
TRBJ2-1,TRBV6-5,few,.,CASTPAREQFF,TGTGCCAGCACCCCGGCGAGGGAGCAGTTCTTC
TRBJ2-1,TRBV3-1/TRBV3-2,.,TRBD2,CASSHREAYNEQFF,TGTGCCAGCAGCCACCGGGAGGCCTACAATGAGCAGTTCTTC
TRBJ2-7,TRBV30,.,.,CAWSSGAYEQYF,TGTGCCTGGAGTTCTGGAGCCTACGAGCAGTACTTC
TRBJ1-1,TRBV12-3/TRBV12-4,once,.,CASSLVNTEAFF,TGTGCCAGCAGTTTAGTGAACACTGAAGCTTTCTTT
TRBJ2-1,TRBV18,.,TRBD2,CASSPAGVSEQFF,TGTGCCAGCTCACCAGCGGGAGTTTCTGAGCAGTTCTTC
TRBJ1-1,TRBV6-5,.,.,CASSLGDPNTEAFF,TGTGCCAGCAGTTTGGGAGACCCGAACACTGAAGCTTTCTTT
TRBJ2-1,TRBV7-2,.,TRBD2,CASSLGGASGKGEQFF,TGTGCCAGCAGCTTAGGCGGAGCTAGCGGGAAAGGTGAGCAGTTCTTC
TRBJ2-3,TRBV24-1,.,.,CATSPGSDTQYF,TGTGCCACCAGTCCGGGTTCAGATACGCAGTATTTT
TRBJ1-1,TRBV3-1/TRBV3-2,once,.,CASSQDARLFF,TGTGCCAGCAGCCAAGATGCCCGTCTCTTCTTT
TRBJ2-2,TRBV6-2/TRBV6-3,.,.,CASSYLVTGELFF,TGTGCCAGCAGTTACCTGGTTACCGGGGAGCTGTTTTTT
TRBJ2-1,TRBV7-2,once,.,CASSSPPEQFF,TGTGCCAGCAGCTCCCCCCCTGAGCAGTTCTTC